One and the same sample provided the 25 T cell receptor beta chains below, sequenced in a study of blood T cells in healthy people across ages. Together with a sample-barcoded 5' primer, a J-beta primer mix was included in a second PCR lasting roughly 6 to 12 cycles. From the 5' RACE reads, TCRdb called clonotypes with MiXCR, one entry per CDR3 protein. The sample comprises around 800,000 distinct CDR3 sequences, about 26% of which are singletons, and about 3% rests with the top ten. The sample also formed part of further work on T cells of mothers and their children.

Source material: blood. The source of these receptors is a boy between 10 and 17 years old in good health.

This clonotype was seen a handful of times. The chain employs TRBV15 and TRBJ2-5; 7 bases agree with TRBD1. The CDR3 totals 15 residues. Germline assignment: CDR1 LNHNV and CDR2 YYDKDF (reference sequence). V trimming: 3 bases; J trimming: 3 bases; junction bases outside the gene matches: 7. The CDR3 spells CATSRKDRYEETQYF. CDR3 DNA sequence: TGTGCCACCAGCAGGAAGGACAGGTACGAAGAGACCCAGTACTTC.

This clonotype was counted ten times or more. This chain connects TRBV27 to TRBJ2-6; perhaps TRBD2 as D (5 bases). The CDR3 is 15 residues long. V was pared by 5 bases and J by 2 bases, with 10 bases between. Per the germline V gene, CDR1 is MNHEY and CDR2 is SMNVEV (reference sequence). The CDR3 loop reads CASSPRRAGANVLTF. CDR3 bases: TGTGCCAGCAGTCCTCGGCGGGCTGGGGCCAACGTCCTGACTTTC.

There are a few counts of this clonotype. J is TRBJ2-5 and V is TRBV10-3; D remains unclear. Looked up from germline, CDR1 is ENHRY and CDR2 is SYGVKD. The CDR3 spans 13 residues. Trimming took off 5 bases at V and 2 bases at J, with 9 bases between the two ends. CDR3 region: CAISTPFQETQYF. The CDR3 DNA reads TGTGCCATCAGTACCCCTTTTCAAGAGACCCAGTACTTC.

This clonotype was found a few times. This chain uses TRBV28 with TRBJ1-1, with a tentative D call TRBD1 (5 bases). The CDR3 covers 12 residues. Germline values: CDR1 MDHEN, CDR2 SYDVKM. Deletions cut 6 bases from V and 13 bases from J, with 18 bases between. CDR3 DNA: TGTGCCAGCAGAACCGGGACTAAAGGAATTTTCTTT. As protein: CASRTGTKGIFF.

The chain recombines TRBV6-5 with TRBJ2-7, with D unclear. Germline V gene lookup returns CDR1 MNHEY and CDR2 SVGAGI. CDR3 length: 14 residues. Trimming cost V 5 bases and J 2 bases, with 13 bases left between them. CDR3 sequence reads: CASSKSGAPYEQYF. The CDR3 bases are TGTGCCAGCAGTAAATCAGGAGCTCCCTACGAGCAGTACTTC.

This clonotype appeared a few times. The rearrangement joins TRBV29-1 to TRBJ2-1; TRBD2 is a possible D gene (6 bases). Trimming took 4 bases from V and 12 from J, leaving 16 bases between them. CDR3 size: 12 residues. Germline CDR1 reads SQVTM; CDR2 reads ANQGSEA. DNA for the CDR3: TGCAGCGTTGTTGAGGGGCCCGGGGGGCAGTTCTTC. This translates into CSVVEGPGGQFF.

The V and J genes are TRBV18 and TRBJ2-7; 7 bases fit TRBD1. Germline CDR1 and CDR2: KGHSH and LQKENI. Trimming at V came to 3 bases and at J to 3 bases, leaving 2 bases not matched to a gene. The length of the CDR3 is 13 residues. The CDR3, as DNA: TGTGCCAGCTCACCGGGACAGTACTACGAGCAGTACTTC. Encoded protein: CASSPGQYYEQYF.

V usage is TRBV5-1 and J usage is TRBJ2-1, with TRBD2 identical over 8 bases. The trim removed 5 bases at V and 9 bases at J, leaving 10 bases unmatched. Germline V gives CDR1 SGHRS, CDR2 YFSETQ. There are 14 residues in the CDR3. The CDR3 reads CASRAGLGDPEQFF. CDR3 DNA: TGCGCCAGCAGAGCGGGACTAGGGGACCCTGAGCAGTTCTTC.

The genes are TRBV5-5 and TRBJ2-5, with no clear D. V lost 0 bases and J 1 base, leaving 10 bases between the germline ends. The V gene's germline CDR1 is SGHKS and CDR2 YYEKEE (reference sequence). This CDR3 comprises 15 residues. The CDR3 coding sequence is TGTGCCAGCAGCTTGGCGGCCAGGCTCCAAGAGACCCAGTACTTC. It specifies CASSLAARLQETQYF.

This sequence joins TRBV4-2 and TRBJ1-4; 7 bases match TRBD1. The CDR3 runs to 16 residues. Germline CDR1 LGHNA, CDR2 YNFKEQ. Trimming at V came to 1 base and at J to 8 bases, leaving 10 bases not matched to a gene. DNA of the CDR3: TGTGCCAGCAGCCAAGTTGACCGGGACAGTGCAGAAAAACTGTTTTTT. Its protein is CASSQVDRDSAEKLFF.

This clonotype was recorded a few times. The chain combines TRBV6-1 with TRBJ2-7; possible D gene TRBD2, 6 bases. Trimming shortened V by 6 bases and J by 0 bases, and 18 bases separated the two germline ends. Germline V gene sequence: CDR1 MNHNS, CDR2 SASEGT. CDR3 length: 16 residues. Here the CDR3 DNA reads TGTGCCAGCAGCCTCCAGGCGGGACCGAGCTCCTACGAGCAGTACTTC. Translation: CASSLQAGPSSYEQYF.

This clonotype was recorded a few times. V and J are TRBV6-1 and TRBJ2-5; D could derive from TRBD1 or TRBD2 (5 bases each). The better agreement between TRBJ2-7 and the DNA end casts doubt on the J call. CDR3 length equals 14 residues. Germline CDR1 MNHNS, CDR2 SASEGT. CDR3 in DNA: TGTGCCAGCAGCCACGGGGCCGGCTCCTACGAGCAGTACTTC. Translating it yields CASSHGAGSYEQYF.

DNA of the CDR3: TGCAGTGCTAGAGAGACAGGGCATAATGGCTACACCTTC. This sequence encodes CSARETGHNGYTF. The rearrangement joins TRBV20-1 to TRBJ1-2, with 7 bases matching TRBD1. Trimming removed 0 bases from V and 6 bases from J; junction bases left unmatched: 4. This CDR3 spans 13 amino acids. CDR1 and CDR2 (germline): DFQATT, SNEGSKA (reference sequence).

The sample holds many counts of this clonotype. The gene calls are TRBV29-1 and TRBJ2-7; 9 bases fit TRBD1. The J segment lost 6 bases and the V segment lost 7 bases, leaving 4 bases of the junction unmatched. The CDR3 has 11 amino acids. Germline V gene data show CDR1 as SQVTM and CDR2 as ANQGSEA. CDR3 amino acids: CSAWTGAEQYF. The CDR3 nucleotides read TGCAGCGCCTGGACAGGGGCCGAGCAGTACTTC.

The chain recombines TRBV15 with TRBJ2-3; TRBD2 matches 11 bases. CDR1 and CDR2 (germline): LNHNV, YYDKDF (reference sequence). V dropped 2 bases and J dropped 2; count of bases not matched to a gene: 9. The CDR3 is 18 amino acids. In DNA form, the CDR3 reads TGTGCCACCAGCAGAATCCGCGGGACTAGCGGATCCACAGATACGCAGTATTTT. As protein: CATSRIRGTSGSTDTQYF. Supplemented by reference TRBV15 and TRBJ2-3, the full variable domain reads DAMVIQNPRYQVTQFGKPVTLSCSQTLNHNVMYWYQQKSSQAPKLLFHYYDKDFNNEADTPDNFQSRRPNTSFCFLDIRSPGLGDTAMYLCATSRIRGTSGSTDTQYFGPGTRLTVL.

This sequence joins TRBV6-5 and TRBJ2-5; D is unclear. CDR3 size: 15 residues. Trimming stripped 6 bases from V and 6 bases from J, with 20 bases between. The germline CDR1 and CDR2 sequences are MNHEY and SVGAGI. CDR3 in DNA: TGTGCCAGCAGGTGGTCCCAACTATCGGTCCAGACCCAGTACTTC. It codes for CASRWSQLSVQTQYF.

The V gene is TRBV7-9, the J gene TRBJ2-2; D ambiguous. V lost 1 base and J 5 bases, leaving 8 bases between the germline ends. This CDR3 region has 14 residues. Germline CDR1 SEHNR, CDR2 FQNEAQ (reference sequence). DNA for the CDR3: TGTGCCAGCAGCTTAGAATTGAGGACCGGGGAGCTGTTTTTT. It codes for CASSLELRTGELFF.

The chain couples TRBV7-9 to TRBJ1-2; D gene ambiguous. This CDR3 has 14 amino acids. Germline lookup yields CDR1 SEHNR and CDR2 FQNEAQ (reference sequence). Trimming took off 4 bases at V and 2 bases at J, with 11 bases between the two ends. CDR3 nucleotides: TGTGCCAGCAGCTCCTTATCTATCAACTATGGCTACACCTTC. Encoded protein: CASSSLSINYGYTF.

This clonotype came up once. V and J are TRBV5-1 and TRBJ1-1; a weak D match, TRBD1 (5 bases). The CDR3 runs to 15 residues. The V gene's germline CDR1 is SGHRS and CDR2 YFSETQ. V lost 0 bases and J 0 bases, leaving 9 bases between the germline ends. DNA for the CDR3: TGCGCCAGCAGCTTGGAAGGGGTCATGAACACTGAAGCTTTCTTT. Its translation is CASSLEGVMNTEAFF.

Only one count was recorded for this clonotype. The chain couples TRBV5-5 to TRBJ2-3; unclear D gene. Germline CDR1 and CDR2: SGHKS and YYEKEE (reference sequence). The CDR3 has 14 amino acids. The V gene lost 1 base and the J gene lost 1 base, with 7 bases spanning the gap. The CDR3 region has the DNA TGTGCCAGCAGCTTGACAAGACGCACAGATACGCAGTATTTT. It specifies CASSLTRRTDTQYF.

This sequence joins TRBV13 and TRBJ2-5; weak D call: TRBD1 (6 bases). Per the germline V gene, CDR1 is PRHDT and CDR2 is FYEKMQ (reference sequence). The CDR3 length is 15 residues. The germline V and J ends were trimmed by 1 base and 5 bases, with 14 bases remaining between them. Here the CDR3 DNA reads TGTGCCAGCAGCTTAGTACAGGGTGGAAGGGAGACCCAGTACTTC. Amino acids: CASSLVQGGRETQYF.

The V and J genes are TRBV19 and TRBJ2-5; unclear D gene. The V and J ends lost 1 base and 5 bases respectively, with 17 bases between them. Germline V gives CDR1 LNHDA, CDR2 SQIVND (reference sequence). The CDR3 has 16 amino acids. The CDR3 sequence is CASSIVRQGTQETQYF. CDR3 DNA: TGTGCCAGTAGTATAGTTCGGCAAGGCACCCAGGAGACCCAGTACTTC.

The sample holds a few counts of this clonotype. CDR3 sequence: CASSLSAPGNTEAFF. CDR3 bases: TGCGCCAGCAGCTTGTCAGCACCAGGGAACACTGAAGCTTTCTTT. The chain links TRBV5-1 to TRBJ1-1; D gene uncertain. Per the germline V gene, CDR1 is SGHRS and CDR2 is YFSETQ. Trimming removed 1 base at V and 1 base at J, with 11 bases between. The CDR3 contains 15 residues.

In its sample, this clonotype was seen a few times. The chain is built from TRBV20-1 and TRBJ2-1; D assignment may be TRBD1 or TRBD2 (6 bases each). This CDR3 comprises 14 residues. V dropped 0 bases and J dropped 8 bases, with 14 bases sitting between them. CDR1 is DFQATT and CDR2 is SNEGSKA in the germline V gene (reference sequence). This chain's CDR3 is CSARDLGGRDEQFF. The CDR3 DNA reads as TGCAGTGCTAGAGATCTAGGGGGGCGAGATGAGCAGTTCTTC.

The chain uses TRBV20-1 and TRBJ2-3; 15 bases are a match to TRBD2. CDR1 DFQATT and CDR2 SNEGSKA come from the germline V gene (reference sequence). V lost 5 bases to trimming and J lost 2 bases; unmatched junction nucleotides: 5. This CDR3 spans 16 amino acids. The CDR3 is CSAAWTSGGATDTQYF. The CDR3, as DNA: TGCAGTGCTGCCTGGACTAGCGGGGGGGCCACAGATACGCAGTATTTT.